This entry concerns a single T cell receptor beta chain. This sample is part of a study of blood T cell repertoires in COVID-19. The overall study: Samples taken during acute and convalescent COVID-19 were collected in the United States, Italy and Spain. PBMCs, B-cell-depleted T cells, or T cells provided the cDNA or gDNA that made up the material.

Original handling: Amplifying reference gene primers gave estimates of nucleated cell counts. Sequencing was performed with immunoSEQ multiplex PCR; in TCRdb, only in-frame clones are kept and a portion is missing. D and trimming were read from the DNA, whereas the V and J calls and clone size are those reported in that table. Found here are 35,000 to 50,000 clones, around 85% of them singletons; the top ten hold about 4.1%. The source of this sequence is a man in his 60s with acute or convalescent COVID-19. The sequenced sample was peripheral blood.

The CDR3 is CASSFTGTPLHF. In DNA, the CDR3 is TGTGCCAGCAGTTTCACAGGGACCCCCCTCCACTTT. The genes are TRBV27 and TRBJ1-6, with D perhaps TRBD1 (6 bases). Germline CDR1 MNHEY, CDR2 SMNVEV (reference sequence). V shed 3 bases and J shed 13 bases, with 10 bases lying between them. This CDR3 contains 12 residues.